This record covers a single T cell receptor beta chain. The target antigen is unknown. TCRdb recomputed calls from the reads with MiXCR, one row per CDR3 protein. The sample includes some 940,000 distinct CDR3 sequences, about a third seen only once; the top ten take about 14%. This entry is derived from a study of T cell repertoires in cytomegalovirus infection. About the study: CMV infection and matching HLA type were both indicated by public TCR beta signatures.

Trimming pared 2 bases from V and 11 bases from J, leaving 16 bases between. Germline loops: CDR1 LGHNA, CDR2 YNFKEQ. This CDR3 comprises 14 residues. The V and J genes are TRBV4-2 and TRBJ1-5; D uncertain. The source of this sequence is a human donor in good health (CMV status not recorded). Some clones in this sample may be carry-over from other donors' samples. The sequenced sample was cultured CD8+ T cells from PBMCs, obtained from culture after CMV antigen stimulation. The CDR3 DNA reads TGTGCCAGCAGCCAAACCGACTCCCCTGGATCCCAGCATTTT. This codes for CASSQTDSPGSQHF.